This T cell receptor beta chain appears in the sequencing data of a study of blood T cell repertoires in COVID-19. Looking at the study overall: Acute-phase and convalescent COVID-19 samples originated in the United States, Italy and Spain. T cells, B-cell-depleted T cells, or PBMCs supplied cDNA or gDNA.

The CDR3 extends over 14 amino acids. V lost 5 bases to trimming and J lost 1 base, with 10 bases between them. Germline V lookup: CDR1 KGHDR, CDR2 SFDVKD. Original processing notes: By means of reference gene primer amplification, nucleated cell counts were estimated. Repertoires were generated with immunoSEQ multiplex PCR, while TCRdb's copy carries only in-frame clones and drops some. That table gives V, J and clone size, and the DNA gave D and trimming. The table lists over 85,000 clones, around 80% of them singletons, with 9.8% in the top ten. Source material: peripheral blood. This sequence joins TRBV24-1 and TRBJ1-1, with D tentatively TRBD1 (5 bases). The sequence was obtained from a man in his sixties with active or convalescent COVID-19. The CDR3 region has the DNA TGTGCCACCAGTGGCCGACAGCCGAACACTGAAGCTTTCTTT. This encodes CATSGRQPNTEAFF.